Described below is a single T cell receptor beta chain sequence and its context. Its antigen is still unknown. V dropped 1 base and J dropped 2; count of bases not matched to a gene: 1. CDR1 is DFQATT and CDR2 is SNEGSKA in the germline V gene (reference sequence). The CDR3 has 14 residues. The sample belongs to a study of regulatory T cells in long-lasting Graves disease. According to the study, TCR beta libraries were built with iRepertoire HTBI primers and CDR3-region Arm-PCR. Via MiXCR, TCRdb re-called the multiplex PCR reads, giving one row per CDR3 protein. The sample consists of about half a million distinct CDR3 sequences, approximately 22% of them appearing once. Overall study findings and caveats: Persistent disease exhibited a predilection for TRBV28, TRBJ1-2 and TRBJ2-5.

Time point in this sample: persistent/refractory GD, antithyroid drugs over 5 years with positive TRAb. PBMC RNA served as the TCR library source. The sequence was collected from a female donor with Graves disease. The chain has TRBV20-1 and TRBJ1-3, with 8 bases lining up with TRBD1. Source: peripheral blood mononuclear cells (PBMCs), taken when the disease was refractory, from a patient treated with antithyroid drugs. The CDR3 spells CSARARGPGNTIYF. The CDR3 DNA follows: TGCAGTGCTAGAGCCAGGGGGCCTGGAAACACCATATATTTT.